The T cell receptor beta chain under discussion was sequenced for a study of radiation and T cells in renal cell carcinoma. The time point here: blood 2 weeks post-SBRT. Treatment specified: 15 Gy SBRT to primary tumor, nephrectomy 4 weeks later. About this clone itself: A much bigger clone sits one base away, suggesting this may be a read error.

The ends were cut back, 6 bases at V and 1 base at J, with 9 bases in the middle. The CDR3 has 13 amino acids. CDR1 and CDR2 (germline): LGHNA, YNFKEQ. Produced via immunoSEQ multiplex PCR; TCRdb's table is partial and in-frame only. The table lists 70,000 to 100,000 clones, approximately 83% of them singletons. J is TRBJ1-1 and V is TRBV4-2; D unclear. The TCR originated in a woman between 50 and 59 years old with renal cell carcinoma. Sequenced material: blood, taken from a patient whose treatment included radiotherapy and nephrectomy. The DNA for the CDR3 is TGTGCCAGCAGGTTATCGGCGAACACTGAAGCTTTCTTT. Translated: CASRLSANTEAFF.